This T cell receptor (beta chain) derives from a study of vaccination and CD4 T cells after COVID-19. Broader study findings: The median count of SARS-CoV-2-reactive clonotypes rose from around 21 to 38, not significantly. For convalescent patients, a median 86.3% of reactive clones surfaced exclusively after vaccination. Convalescent patient numbers were relatively low, with no early post-infection timepoints.

Oncomine TCR Beta short-read sequencing was applied to DNA from cultured CD4+ T cells. The template was genomic DNA from cultured CD4+ T cells. TCRdb reanalysed the PCR reads using MiXCR and keeps one entry per CDR3 protein. The sample includes 10,000 or so distinct CDR3 sequences, about 61% seen only once; the top ten take 9.1%. On this clonotype itself: Its antigen is as yet unknown.

Treatment indicated: approximately 11-day PBMC culture with coronavirus spike peptide pools or control peptides (ViraFEST assay). Trimming pared 10 bases from V and 6 bases from J, leaving 18 bases between. Germline V gene sequence: CDR1 ENHRY, CDR2 SYGVKD. The CDR3 covers 14 residues. The sequencing input was CD4+ T cells from blood, cultured in vitro. The clonotype was recovered from a human donor who had recovered from COVID-19. This chain connects TRBV10-3 to TRBJ2-2, with D perhaps matching TRBD2 (5 bases). As DNA, the CDR3 is TGTGCCACCAAGGCCGAGGGTGTCCCCGGGGAGCTGTTTTTT. Protein: CATKAEGVPGELFF.